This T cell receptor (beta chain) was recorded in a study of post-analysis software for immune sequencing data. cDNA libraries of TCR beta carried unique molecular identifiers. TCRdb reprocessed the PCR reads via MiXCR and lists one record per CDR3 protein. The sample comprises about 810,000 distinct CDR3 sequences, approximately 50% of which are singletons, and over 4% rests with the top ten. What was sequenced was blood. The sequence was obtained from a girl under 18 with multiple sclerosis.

The CDR3 protein is CASSISEQYF. CDR3 bases: TGTGCCAGCAGTATAAGCGAGCAGTACTTC. The chain carries TRBV2 and TRBJ2-7, with no clear D. Germline V CDR1 and CDR2: SNHLY, FYNNEI. CDR3 length equals 10 residues. Trimming took off 5 bases at V and 6 bases at J, with 5 bases between the two ends.